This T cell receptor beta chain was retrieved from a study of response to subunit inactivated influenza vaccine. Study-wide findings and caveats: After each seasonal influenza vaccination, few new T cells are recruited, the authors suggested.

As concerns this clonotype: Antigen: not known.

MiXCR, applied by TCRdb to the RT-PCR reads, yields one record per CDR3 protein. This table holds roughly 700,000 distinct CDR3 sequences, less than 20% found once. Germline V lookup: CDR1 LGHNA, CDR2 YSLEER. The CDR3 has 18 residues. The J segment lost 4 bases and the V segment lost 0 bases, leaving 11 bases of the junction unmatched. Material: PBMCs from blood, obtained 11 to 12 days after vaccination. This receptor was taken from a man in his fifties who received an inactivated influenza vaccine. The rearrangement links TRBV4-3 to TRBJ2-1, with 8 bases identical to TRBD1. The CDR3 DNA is TGCGCCAGCAGCCAAGATCTAACCCCGGACAGGGTGTACAATGAGCAGTTCTTC. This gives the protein CASSQDLTPDRVYNEQFF.